One sample yielded the 21 T cell receptor beta chains listed below, sequenced in a study of T cells after yellow fever vaccination. In TCRdb, the 5' RACE reads were re-called with MiXCR into one record per CDR3 protein. The repertoire has 300,000 to 400,000 distinct CDR3 sequences, 8.7% of them found once; the top ten carry about 20%. This sample comprised PBMCs, obtained on the day of the first yellow fever vaccination. These receptor sequences come from a man aged 18 to 35 who received the YFV17D yellow fever vaccine.

The chain combines TRBV18 with TRBJ1-1; 8 positions match TRBD1. The germline V gene encodes CDR1 KGHSH and CDR2 LQKENI. Trimming removed 2 bases from V and 4 bases from J; junction bases left unmatched: 3. This CDR3 has 14 residues. CDR3 protein: CASSPTGGSTEAFF. The DNA for the CDR3 is TGTGCCAGCTCACCAACAGGGGGGAGCACTGAAGCTTTCTTT.

This clonotype was counted only a few times. J is TRBJ2-3 and V is TRBV12-3 or TRBV12-4, with TRBD1 matching 8 bases. The junction had 13 bases not matched to a gene; V was cut back by 8 bases and J by 6 bases. The CDR3 has 15 amino acids. The CDR3 is CASGPGTGYRDTQYF. CDR3 bases: TGTGCCAGCGGCCCAGGGACAGGCTATAGGGATACGCAGTATTTT.

This clonotype appeared a few times. This chain joins TRBV19 and TRBJ2-1, with D perhaps matching TRBD2 (6 bases). Trimming removed 2 bases from V and 9 bases from J, with 11 bases in between. In germline, CDR1 is LNHDA, CDR2 SQIVND (reference sequence). The length of the CDR3 is 13 residues. The CDR3 spells CASSITPRGEQFF. In DNA, the CDR3 is TGTGCCAGTAGTATAACCCCGCGGGGTGAGCAGTTCTTC.

This clonotype was counted many times. The chain employs TRBV4-1 and TRBJ2-3, with 11 bases that match TRBD2. The trim removed 2 bases at V and 2 bases at J, leaving 6 bases unmatched. CDR1 MGHRA and CDR2 YSYEKL come from the germline V gene. This CDR3 spans 17 amino acids. CDR3 sequence reads: CASSQIGTSGTTDTQYF. For the CDR3, the DNA is TGCGCCAGCAGCCAAATAGGGACTAGCGGAACCACAGATACGCAGTATTTT.

This clonotype was seen a handful of times. The gene calls are TRBV27 and TRBJ2-1; TRBD2 is a possible D gene (5 bases). The CDR3 totals 16 residues. Trimming left V 6 bases short and J 8 bases short, with 23 bases between. Germline values: CDR1 MNHEY, CDR2 SMNVEV (reference sequence). Here the CDR3 reads CASRKPGTLTPHEQFF. CDR3 nucleotide sequence: TGTGCCAGCAGGAAACCGGGAACCCTCACACCCCATGAGCAGTTCTTC.

This clonotype was picked up a small number of times. The genes are TRBV7-9 and TRBJ2-1, with 7 positions matching TRBD2. In germline, CDR1 is SEHNR, CDR2 FQNEAQ (reference sequence). The V segment lost 5 bases and the J segment 5 bases; nucleotides outside the gene matches: 6. This CDR3 has 14 residues. CDR3 in amino acids: CASSGSGPHNEQFF. For the CDR3, the DNA is TGTGCCAGCAGCGGTAGCGGGCCACACAATGAGCAGTTCTTC.

The chain employs TRBV4-1 and TRBJ2-7; TRBD2 matches 13 bases. The CDR3 length is 16 residues. V shed 4 bases and J 3 bases; nucleotides not matched to a gene: 6. The V gene's germline CDR1 is MGHRA and CDR2 YSYEKL. CDR3 in amino acids: CASSRGLAGDHYEQYV. The CDR3 coding sequence is TGCGCCAGCAGCCGCGGACTAGCGGGGGACCACTACGAGCAGTACGTC.

This clonotype showed up just a few times. This rearrangement joins TRBV28 to TRBJ2-7; D is perhaps TRBD1 (7 bases). The ends were cut back, 10 bases at V and 0 bases at J, with 19 bases in the middle. Germline CDR1 and CDR2: MDHEN and SYDVKM. The CDR3 is 15 amino acids. The chain's CDR3 is CATHPAGGGSYEQYV. In DNA, the CDR3 is TGTGCCACCCACCCTGCAGGGGGAGGCTCCTACGAGCAGTACGTC.

This chain links TRBV18 with TRBJ1-4; a weak D match, TRBD1 (5 bases). Germline V gene data show CDR1 as KGHSH and CDR2 as LQKENI. The CDR3 is 14 residues long. The V end was cut by 3 bases, the J end by 7 bases, with 12 bases between. The CDR3 region has the DNA TGTGCCAGCTCACCCAACGGGAGGGGTGAAAAACTGTTTTTT. Encoded protein: CASSPNGRGEKLFF. The full variable domain, in which reference TRBV18 and TRBJ1-4 provide the parts outside the CDR3, is NAGVMQNPRHLVRRRGQEARLRCSPMKGHSHVYWYRQLPEEGLKFMVYLQKENIIDESGMPKERFSAEFPKEGPSILRIQQVVRGDSAAYFCASSPNGRGEKLFFGSGTQLSVL.

The rearrangement uses TRBV28 and TRBJ1-2; D unresolved. The germline CDR1 and CDR2 sequences are MDHEN and SYDVKM. This CDR3 comprises 14 residues. V was shortened by 4 bases and J by 3 bases, with 12 bases between the two germline ends. The DNA of the CDR3 is TGTGCCAGCAGTTACCTTAGTGGGGACTATGGCTACACCTTC. It specifies CASSYLSGDYGYTF.

The chain recombines TRBV5-1 with TRBJ1-5; D is unclear. CDR3 length equals 17 residues. Germline V gene sequence: CDR1 SGHRS, CDR2 YFSETQ. The V gene lost 3 bases and the J gene lost 4 bases, with 20 bases spanning the gap. DNA for the CDR3: TGCGCCAGCAGCTCCCAGCCAACCGGGCCTTCGAATCAGCCCCAGCATTTT. It translates to CASSSQPTGPSNQPQHF.

The chain has TRBV20-1 and TRBJ2-7, with D tentatively TRBD2 (5 bases). Germline CDR1 DFQATT, CDR2 SNEGSKA (reference sequence). CDR3 length equals 15 residues. V dropped 6 bases and J dropped 0 bases, with 18 bases sitting between them. Here the CDR3 DNA reads TGCAGTGCCTTCGACGGGTCTACTAGCTCCTACGAGCAGTACGTC. Amino acids: CSAFDGSTSSYEQYV.

Only a few counts were recorded for this clonotype. CDR3 amino acids: CASSLQFYGYTF. Written as DNA, the CDR3 is TGTGCCAGTAGTCTCCAGTTCTATGGCTACACCTTC. The V call is TRBV19, the J call TRBJ1-2; no clear D gene. The germline V gene encodes CDR1 LNHDA and CDR2 SQIVND (reference sequence). CDR3 length: 12 amino acids. The V gene lost 5 bases and the J gene lost 4 bases, with 8 bases spanning the gap.

V and J are TRBV7-3 and TRBJ2-1; D perhaps matches TRBD1 (8 bases). The CDR3 has 14 amino acids. V dropped 5 bases and J dropped 7 bases, with 15 bases sitting between them. The germline gives CDR1 SGHTA, CDR2 FQGTGA. CDR3 sequence (DNA): TGTGCCAGCAGCAAAGACAGGGGAGGGAATGAGCAGTTCTTC. This sequence encodes CASSKDRGGNEQFF.

The chain is built from TRBV10-2 and TRBJ2-2, with D unresolved. CDR1 is WSHSY, CDR2 SAAADI, per germline. The V gene lost 0 bases and the J gene lost 0 bases, with 14 bases spanning the gap. This CDR3 has 18 residues. CDR3 nucleotide sequence: TGCGCCAGCAGTGAGTCGACTTTGTTGGGGTCGAACACCGGGGAGCTGTTTTTT. Translating it yields CASSESTLLGSNTGELFF.

The chain links TRBV5-5 to TRBJ2-7; 12 bases agree with TRBD2. J lost 4 bases, V lost 5 bases, and 4 bases had no gene match. Germline values: CDR1 SGHKS, CDR2 YYEKEE (reference sequence). The CDR3 is 14 amino acids. This chain's CDR3 is CASSWTSGEYEQYV. The CDR3 DNA is TGTGCCAGCAGTTGGACTAGCGGGGAATACGAGCAGTACGTC.

This clonotype has more than one count but fewer than ten. This sequence joins TRBV28 and TRBJ1-2; D gene uncertain. The V end was cut by 10 bases, the J end by 8 bases, with 26 bases between. Per the germline V gene, CDR1 is MDHEN and CDR2 is SYDVKM. The CDR3 runs 15 residues. This CDR3 reads CATWWRAGLVRGYTF. The CDR3 DNA is TGTGCCACCTGGTGGCGGGCAGGCTTGGTCAGGGGCTACACCTTC.

This chain uses TRBV5-1 with TRBJ2-1, with 8 bases that match TRBD2. The germline V gene has CDR1 SGHRS and CDR2 YFSETQ. This CDR3 contains 16 residues. After removal of 0 bases from V and 2 bases from J, the junction contained 4 bases not matched to a gene. This chain's CDR3 is CASSLAGRGAYNEQFF. The CDR3 region has the DNA TGCGCCAGCAGCTTGGCTGGGCGGGGGGCCTACAATGAGCAGTTCTTC.

Turning to this clonotype: One end of the junction fails to match germline, which may point to a read error. The V call is TRBV12-3 or TRBV12-4, the J call TRBJ1-1; D unresolved. The CDR3 runs 14 residues. The CDR3 nucleotides are TGTGACAGCAGTTCGCTTTGGGTGGCCACTGAAGCTTTCTTT. Protein product: CDSSSLWVATEAFF.

The gene calls are TRBV20-1 and TRBJ2-7, with 10 nucleotides matching TRBD1. CDR1 is DFQATT and CDR2 is SNEGSKA in the germline V gene (reference sequence). The CDR3 consists of 14 residues. V lost 5 bases and J lost 1; bases outside the gene matches: 5. Here the CDR3 DNA reads TGCAGTGCTTTCGGGACAGGGGATTCCTACGAGCAGTACGTC. As protein: CSAFGTGDSYEQYV.

The V and J genes are TRBV4-3 and TRBJ2-7; TRBD2 matches at 9 bases. Trimming at V came to 0 bases and at J to 6 bases, leaving 12 bases not matched to a gene. The CDR3 extends over 17 amino acids. The germline V gene encodes CDR1 LGHNA and CDR2 YSLEER. The CDR3 nucleotides are TGCGCCAGCAGCCAAGAAGCGGGGGGAAAGAGTTATGGCGAGCAGTACTTC. Amino acid sequence: CASSQEAGGKSYGEQYF.